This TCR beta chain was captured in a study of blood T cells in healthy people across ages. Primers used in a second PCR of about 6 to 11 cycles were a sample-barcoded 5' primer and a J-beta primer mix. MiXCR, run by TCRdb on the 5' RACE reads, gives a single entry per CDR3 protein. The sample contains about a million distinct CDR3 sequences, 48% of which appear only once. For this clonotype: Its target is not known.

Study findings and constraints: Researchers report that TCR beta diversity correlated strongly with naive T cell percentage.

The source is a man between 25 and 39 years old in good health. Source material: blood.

The CDR3 is CASSLVLVGAPNVQYF. CDR3 DNA: TGTGCCAGCAGCTTAGTACTGGTGGGAGCGCCTAACGTCCAGTACTTC. This sequence joins TRBV7-9 and TRBJ2-7; possible D gene TRBD2, 5 bases. V dropped 1 base and J dropped 10 bases, with 23 bases sitting between them. Germline loops: CDR1 SEHNR, CDR2 FQNEAQ (reference sequence). The CDR3 has 16 amino acids. The whole variable domain, remainder taken from reference TRBV7-9 and TRBJ2-7, is DTGVSQNPRHKITKRGQNVTFRCDPISEHNRLYWYRQTLGQGPEFLTYFQNEAQLEKSRLLSDRFSAERPKGSFSTLEIQRTEQGDSAMYLCASSLVLVGAPNVQYFGPGTRLTVT.